Here is one T cell receptor beta chain with its context. The source of the sample is a study of radiotherapy plus CTLA-4 blockade in lung cancer. Whole-study context: Objective responses were documented in around 19% of patients, with disease control in about 28%.

The ends were cut back, 4 bases at V and 5 bases at J, with 12 bases in the middle. Per the germline V gene, CDR1 is SGDLS and CDR2 is YYNGEE. CDR3 size: 13 residues. The protocol was immunoSEQ multiplex PCR, while the TCRdb copy is restricted to in-frame clones and leaves out a portion. The sample lists tens of thousands of clones; less than 85% were seen once. The chain couples TRBV9 to TRBJ1-1, with TRBD1 as a possible D gene (5 bases). This specimen was peripheral blood, taken from a patient treated with radiotherapy plus ipilimumab. The receptor's source is a human donor with non-small cell lung cancer who had stable disease on radiotherapy plus ipilimumab. The CDR3 DNA is TGTGCCAGCAGCCTGGGAGGGGCTACTGAAGCTTTCTTT. The encoded protein is CASSLGGATEAFF.